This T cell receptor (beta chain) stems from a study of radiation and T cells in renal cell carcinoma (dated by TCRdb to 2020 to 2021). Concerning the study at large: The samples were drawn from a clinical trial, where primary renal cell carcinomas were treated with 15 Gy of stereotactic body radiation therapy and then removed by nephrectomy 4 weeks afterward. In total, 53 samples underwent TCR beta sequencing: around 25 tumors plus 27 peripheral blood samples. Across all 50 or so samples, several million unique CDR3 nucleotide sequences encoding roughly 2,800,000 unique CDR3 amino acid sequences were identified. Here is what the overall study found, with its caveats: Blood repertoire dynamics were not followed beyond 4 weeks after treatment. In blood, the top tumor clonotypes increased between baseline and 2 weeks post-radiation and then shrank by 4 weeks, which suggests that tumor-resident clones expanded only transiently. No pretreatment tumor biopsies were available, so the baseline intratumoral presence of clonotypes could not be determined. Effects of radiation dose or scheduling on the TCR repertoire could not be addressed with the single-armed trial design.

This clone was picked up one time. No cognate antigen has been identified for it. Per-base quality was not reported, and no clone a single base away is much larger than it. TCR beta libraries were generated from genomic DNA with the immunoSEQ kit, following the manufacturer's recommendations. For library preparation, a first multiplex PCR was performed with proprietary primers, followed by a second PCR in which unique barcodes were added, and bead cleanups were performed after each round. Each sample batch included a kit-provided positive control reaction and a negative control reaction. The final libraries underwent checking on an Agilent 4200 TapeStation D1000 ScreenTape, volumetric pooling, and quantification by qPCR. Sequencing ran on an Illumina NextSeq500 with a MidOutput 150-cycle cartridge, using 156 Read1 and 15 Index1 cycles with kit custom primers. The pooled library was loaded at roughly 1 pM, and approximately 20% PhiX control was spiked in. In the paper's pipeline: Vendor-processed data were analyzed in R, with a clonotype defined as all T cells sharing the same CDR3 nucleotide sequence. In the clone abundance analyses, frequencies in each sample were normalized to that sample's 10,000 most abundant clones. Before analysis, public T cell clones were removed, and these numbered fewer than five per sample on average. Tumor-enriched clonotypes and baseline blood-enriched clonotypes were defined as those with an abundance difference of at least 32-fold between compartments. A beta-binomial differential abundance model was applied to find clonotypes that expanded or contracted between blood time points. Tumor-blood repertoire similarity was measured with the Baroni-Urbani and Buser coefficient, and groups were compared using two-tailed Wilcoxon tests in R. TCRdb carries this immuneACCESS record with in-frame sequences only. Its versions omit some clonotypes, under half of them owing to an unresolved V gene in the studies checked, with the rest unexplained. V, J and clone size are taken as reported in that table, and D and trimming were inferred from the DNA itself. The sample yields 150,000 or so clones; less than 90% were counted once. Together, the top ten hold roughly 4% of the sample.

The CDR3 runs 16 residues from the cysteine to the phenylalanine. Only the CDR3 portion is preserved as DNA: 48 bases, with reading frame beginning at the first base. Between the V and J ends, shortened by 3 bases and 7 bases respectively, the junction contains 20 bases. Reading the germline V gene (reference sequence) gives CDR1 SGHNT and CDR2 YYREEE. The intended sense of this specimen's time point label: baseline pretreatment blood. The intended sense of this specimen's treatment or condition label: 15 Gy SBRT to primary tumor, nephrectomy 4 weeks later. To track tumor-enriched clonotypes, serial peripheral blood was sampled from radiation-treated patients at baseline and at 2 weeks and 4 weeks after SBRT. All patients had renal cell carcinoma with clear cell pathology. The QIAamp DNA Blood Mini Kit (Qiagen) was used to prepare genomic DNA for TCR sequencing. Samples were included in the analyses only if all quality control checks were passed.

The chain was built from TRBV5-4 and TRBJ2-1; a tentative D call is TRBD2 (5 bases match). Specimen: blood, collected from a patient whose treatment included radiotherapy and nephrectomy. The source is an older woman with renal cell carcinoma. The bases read TGTGCCAGCAGCTCGAAGGTGGCTAGCATGGGGAATGAGCAGTTCTTC. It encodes CASSSKVASMGNEQFF.